These 6 T cell receptor beta chains originate from one sample sequenced in a study of OX40 agonist ivuxolimab in advanced cancers. Libraries were prepared by immunoSEQ multiplex PCR; TCRdb keeps only in-frame clonotypes and omits some of them. This table holds tens of thousands of clones, about nine tenths found once. The sample was CD4+ or CD8+ T cells sorted from blood, taken in a trial of the OX40 agonist ivuxolimab. These receptors all come from an adult with an advanced solid tumor such as melanoma, head and neck, liver or kidney cancer.

V is TRBV5-1 and J is TRBJ2-3, with TRBD2 as a possible D gene (5 bases). This CDR3 spans 16 amino acids. From germline, CDR1 is SGHRS and CDR2 YFSETQ. The ends were cut back, 0 bases at V and 0 bases at J, with 11 bases in the middle. This CDR3 is CASSLDPAVSTDTQYF. The CDR3 DNA follows: TGCGCCAGCAGCTTGGACCCAGCGGTCAGCACAGATACGCAGTATTTT.

The chain joins TRBV5-1 to TRBJ1-1; D is undetermined. V shed 3 bases and J shed 1 base, with 7 bases lying between them. CDR3 length: 13 residues. The germline CDR1 and CDR2 sequences are SGHRS and YFSETQ. The DNA of the CDR3 is TGCGCCAGCAGCTGGCAGCCGAACACTGAAGCTTTCTTT. Amino acid sequence: CASSWQPNTEAFF.

The genes are TRBV6-1 and TRBJ1-1; no firm D call. V was shortened by 8 bases and J by 2 bases, with 12 bases between the two germline ends. The CDR3 contains 13 residues. Germline lookup yields CDR1 MNHNS and CDR2 SASEGT. The CDR3 loop reads CASRPSGNTEAFF. The DNA for the CDR3 is TGTGCCAGCCGGCCCTCAGGTAACACTGAAGCTTTCTTT.

V gene TRBV6-5 combines with J gene TRBJ1-1; D is uncertain. Germline V gives CDR1 MNHEY, CDR2 SVGAGI. This CDR3 has 15 amino acids. V dropped 0 bases and J dropped 1 base, with 9 bases sitting between them. CDR3 nucleotides: TGTGCCAGCAGTTACTCCTCTGCCTGGAACACTGAAGCTTTCTTT. Translation gives CASSYSSAWNTEAFF.

The chain carries TRBV28 and TRBJ1-4, with 7 bases that match TRBD1. With 5 bases clipped from V and 2 bases from J, the junction kept 5 bases outside the gene matches. Germline CDR1 MDHEN, CDR2 SYDVKM. The CDR3 is made up of 15 amino acids. The CDR3 sequence is CASSPQGGTNEKLFF. Written as DNA, the CDR3 is TGTGCCAGCAGTCCCCAGGGGGGCACTAATGAAAAACTGTTTTTT.

The CDR3 nucleotides are TGTGCCAGCAGTGGAGGGGTACATAGCAATCAGCCCCAGCATTTT. It specifies CASSGGVHSNQPQHF. This chain connects TRBV6-1 to TRBJ1-5, with a tentative D call TRBD1 (5 bases). This CDR3 region has 15 residues. Germline CDR1 MNHNS, CDR2 SASEGT. The V and J ends lost 4 bases and 0 bases respectively, with 10 bases between them.